One sample yielded the 22 T cell receptor beta chains listed below, sequenced in a study of cytomegalovirus exposure and HLA in healthy donors. 60 Vbeta and 13 Jbeta primers were used in PCR. The assay was immunoSEQ multiplex PCR, and TCRdb's table has in-frame clones only and misses some. The sample has some 200,000 clones, 85% to 90% seen once; the top ten hold roughly 0.99%. The specimen was PBMCs. These receptors were taken from a woman between 18 and 29 years old in good health and CMV-seronegative.

V usage is TRBV5-4 and J usage is TRBJ2-7; the match to TRBD1 covers 7 bases. CDR1 SGHNT and CDR2 YYREEE come from the germline V gene (reference sequence). The V segment lost 1 base and the J segment 2 bases; nucleotides outside the gene matches: 6. The CDR3 is 15 amino acids. The chain's CDR3 is CASSLKGAGTYEQYF. For the CDR3, the DNA is TGTGCCAGCAGCTTGAAGGGGGCAGGGACCTACGAGCAGTACTTC.

The rearrangement links TRBV13 to TRBJ1-2; 9 nucleotides agree with TRBD1. Unmatched junction bases numbered 6, after V lost 4 bases and J lost 3 bases. CDR1 and CDR2 from the germline V gene are PRHDT and FYEKMQ (reference sequence). This CDR3 contains 15 residues. CDR3 sequence: CASSSRTGEDYGYTF. DNA of the CDR3: TGTGCCAGCAGCTCCCGGACAGGGGAGGACTATGGCTACACCTTC.

V usage is TRBV5-1 and J usage is TRBJ1-2; TRBD1 matches at 7 bases. The V and J ends lost 2 bases and 3 bases, in that order; junction bases with no gene match: 4. The CDR3 is 14 residues long. CDR1 and CDR2 from the germline V gene are SGHRS and YFSETQ. CDR3 region: CASSFQGVDYGYTF. CDR3 DNA: TGCGCCAGCAGCTTCCAGGGGGTAGACTATGGCTACACCTTC.

The V and J genes are TRBV6-5 and TRBJ1-3; D may be TRBD1 (6 bases). Germline CDR1 is MNHEY and CDR2 is SVGAGI. Trimming removed 2 bases at V and 2 bases at J, with 10 bases between. CDR3 size: 15 residues. The DNA of the CDR3 is TGTGCCAGCAGTTACGCACAGGGTACTGGAAACACCATATATTTT. Translation gives CASSYAQGTGNTIYF.

This clone is medium-sized within its sample. The chain combines TRBV11-2 with TRBJ2-7; D remains unclear. V was shortened by 5 bases and J by 1 base, with 12 bases between the two germline ends. Germline assignment: CDR1 SGHAT and CDR2 FQNNGV. This CDR3 region has 14 residues. CDR3 region: CASSHTLESYEQYF. The CDR3 DNA reads as TGTGCCAGCAGCCATACCCTAGAGTCCTACGAGCAGTACTTC.

This chain connects TRBV6-1 to TRBJ1-1; 8 bases agree with TRBD1. The germline V gene encodes CDR1 MNHNS and CDR2 SASEGT. CDR3 size: 14 residues. V was pared by 6 bases and J by 4 bases, with 7 bases of the junction left unmatched. The CDR3 region is CASSRQQGVTEAFF. CDR3 nucleotides: TGTGCCAGCAGCCGTCAACAGGGGGTCACTGAAGCTTTCTTT.

The chain employs TRBV10-1 and TRBJ2-7, with TRBD2 identical over 15 bases. The germline V gene encodes CDR1 WNHNN and CDR2 SYGVQD (reference sequence). The CDR3 is made up of 16 amino acids. V lost 3 bases and J lost 4; bases outside the gene matches: 4. CDR3 amino acids: CASSEQGLAGGYEQYF. In DNA form, the CDR3 reads TGCGCCAGCAGTGAACAGGGACTAGCGGGGGGATACGAGCAGTACTTC.

The chain links TRBV19 to TRBJ2-1, with 8 bases identical to TRBD2. The CDR3 loop spans 15 amino acids. The junction had 7 bases not matched to a gene; V was cut back by 2 bases and J by 7 bases. Germline loops: CDR1 LNHDA, CDR2 SQIVND (reference sequence). The CDR3 nucleotides are TGTGCCAGTAGTATAACCGGGAGGGCTGTAAATGAGCAGTTCTTC. It yields the protein CASSITGRAVNEQFF.

The CDR3 sequence: CASSSGTGFSSYNEQFF. DNA for the CDR3: TGTGCCAGCAGCTCCGGGACAGGGTTCAGCTCCTACAATGAGCAGTTCTTC. The V call is TRBV7-9, the J call TRBJ2-1, with TRBD1 matching over 9 bases. Unmatched junction bases numbered 7, after V lost 4 bases and J lost 0 bases. Looked up from germline, CDR1 is SEHNR and CDR2 is FQNEAQ (reference sequence). The CDR3 length is 17 residues.

The V and J genes are TRBV7-9 and TRBJ2-1; TRBD1 aligns across 8 bases. Germline V gene sequence: CDR1 SEHNR, CDR2 FQNEAQ (reference sequence). The CDR3 spans 16 residues. Losses at the gene ends were 5 bases for V and 6 bases for J; bases not matched to a gene: 12. For the CDR3, the DNA is TGTGCCAGCAGCCATTCCGGGACAGGTACCGGCAATGAGCAGTTCTTC. Translated, it gives CASSHSGTGTGNEQFF.

CDR3 residues: CASSLGPAGVSEQYF. CDR3 coding DNA: TGTGCCAGCAGCTTAGGCCCAGCGGGAGTCTCCGAGCAGTACTTC. The chain recombines TRBV7-9 with TRBJ2-7, with 8 bases matching TRBD2. This CDR3 region has 15 residues. Per the germline V gene, CDR1 is SEHNR and CDR2 is FQNEAQ (reference sequence). Trimming cost V 1 base and J 6 bases; bases outside gene matches: 8.

J is TRBJ2-1 and V is TRBV2, with 8 bases identical to TRBD2. Germline CDR1 and CDR2: SNHLY and FYNNEI. V was pared by 8 bases and J by 5 bases, with 8 bases of the junction left unmatched. The CDR3 is 14 amino acids. CDR3: CASPPGLGNNEQFF. The CDR3 DNA sequence: TGTGCCAGCCCCCCGGGACTAGGAAACAATGAGCAGTTCTTC.

The chain is built from TRBV27 and TRBJ2-3, with 9 positions matching TRBD2. Germline lookup yields CDR1 MNHEY and CDR2 SMNVEV (reference sequence). J lost 5 bases, V lost 6 bases, and 6 bases had no gene match. The CDR3 has 14 amino acids. The CDR3 nucleotides read TGTGCCAGCAGCGAGCGGGAGGTCCGAGATACGCAGTATTTT. Its protein is CASSEREVRDTQYF.

This clone was counted a single time. The chain carries TRBV7-3 and TRBJ2-3; D may be TRBD1 (5 bases). The V end was cut by 2 bases, the J end by 3 bases, with 12 bases between. The CDR3 loop spans 15 amino acids. Looked up from germline, CDR1 is SGHTA and CDR2 is FQGTGA. The CDR3 DNA is TGTGCCAGCAGCTTATTGGGTGGGGCAACAGATACGCAGTATTTT. Residues: CASSLLGGATDTQYF.

The chain couples TRBV19 to TRBJ2-5; D is perhaps TRBD2 (5 bases). V was clipped by 6 bases and J by 1 base, with 12 bases between them. Germline V CDR1 and CDR2: LNHDA, SQIVND (reference sequence). The CDR3 contains 14 residues. The CDR3 reads CASSVGGTQETQYF. In DNA form, the CDR3 reads TGTGCCAGTAGCGTTGGAGGCACCCAAGAGACCCAGTACTTC.

In DNA form, the CDR3 reads TGTGCCAGCAGTGACTCGTATGTCAGGGGATCCACCGGGGAGCTGTTTTTT. It is translated as CASSDSYVRGSTGELFF. The V and J genes are TRBV6-4 and TRBJ2-2; a weak D match, TRBD1 (6 bases). The CDR3 contains 17 residues. From germline, CDR1 is MRHNA and CDR2 SNTAGT. Trimming shortened V by 0 bases and J by 4 bases, and 15 bases separated the two germline ends.

This clone appeared a single time. The sample contains more than one DNA sequence encoding this CDR3. The chain employs TRBV7-2 and TRBJ1-1; 7 bases match TRBD1. Germline CDR1 and CDR2: SGHTA and FQGNSA. The CDR3 length is 13 residues. V gave up 5 bases and J gave up 2 bases; unmatched junction bases: 2. DNA of the CDR3: TGTGCCAGCAGCCGACAGGGTAACACTGAAGCTTTCTTT. Protein product: CASSRQGNTEAFF.

V usage is TRBV10-2 and J usage is TRBJ1-4, with 11 bases aligning to TRBD1. The V segment lost 3 bases and the J segment 4 bases; nucleotides outside the gene matches: 1. Germline V gene sequence: CDR1 WSHSY, CDR2 SAAADI. The CDR3 runs 15 residues. CDR3 residues: CASSDGTGGNEKLFF. The CDR3 nucleotides are TGCGCCAGCAGTGATGGGACAGGGGGTAATGAAAAACTGTTTTTT.

The chain is built from TRBV14 and TRBJ2-1; 9 bases fit TRBD2. The CDR3 is made up of 14 amino acids. The ends lost 3 bases at V and 7 bases at J; junction bases unmatched: 4. The germline V gene has CDR1 SGHDN and CDR2 FVKESK. The CDR3 bases are TGTGCCAGCAGCCAGGGCAGCGGGGGGAATGAGCAGTTCTTC. Its translation: CASSQGSGGNEQFF.

V gene TRBV19 combines with J gene TRBJ1-5; maybe TRBD1 (5 bases). Germline V gene sequence: CDR1 LNHDA, CDR2 SQIVND (reference sequence). V lost 7 bases and J lost 0, with 10 bases in between. The CDR3 consists of 14 residues. The CDR3 bases are TGTGCCAGTATCGGGGGGAATAGCAATCAGCCCCAGCATTTT. This gives the protein CASIGGNSNQPQHF.

CDR3: CAWSVVGHRGYTF. CDR3 in DNA: TGTGCCTGGAGTGTAGTGGGACACAGAGGCTACACCTTC. The chain employs TRBV30 and TRBJ1-2, with D maybe TRBD1 (6 bases). CDR1 is GTSNPN, CDR2 SVGIG, per germline (reference sequence). Trimming removed 0 bases from V and 8 bases from J, with 13 bases in between. The CDR3 sequence is 13 residues long.

This rearrangement joins TRBV6-1 to TRBJ1-2; possibly TRBD1 for D (6 bases). The CDR3 has 15 amino acids. CDR1 is MNHNS and CDR2 is SASEGT in the germline V gene. V shed 6 bases and J shed 0 bases, with 14 bases lying between them. The CDR3, as DNA: TGTGCCAGCAGCGACAGGACCGGACCTAACTATGGCTACACCTTC. It translates to CASSDRTGPNYGYTF.